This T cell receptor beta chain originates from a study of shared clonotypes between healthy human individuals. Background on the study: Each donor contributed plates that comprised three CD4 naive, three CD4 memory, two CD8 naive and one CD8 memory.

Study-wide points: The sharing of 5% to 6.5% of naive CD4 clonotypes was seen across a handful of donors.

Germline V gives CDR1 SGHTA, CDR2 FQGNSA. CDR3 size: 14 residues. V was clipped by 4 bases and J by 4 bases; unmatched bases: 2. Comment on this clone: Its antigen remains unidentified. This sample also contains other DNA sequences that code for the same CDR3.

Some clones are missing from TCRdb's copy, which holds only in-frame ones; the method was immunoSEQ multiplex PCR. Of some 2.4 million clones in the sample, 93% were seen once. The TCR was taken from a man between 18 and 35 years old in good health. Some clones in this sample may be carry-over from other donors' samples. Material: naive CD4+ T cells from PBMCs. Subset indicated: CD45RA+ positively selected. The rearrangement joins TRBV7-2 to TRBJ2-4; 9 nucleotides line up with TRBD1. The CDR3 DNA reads TGTGCCAGCAGCTCCGGGACAGGGAAAAACATTCAGTACTTC. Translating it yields CASSSGTGKNIQYF.